What follows is one T cell receptor (beta chain) and its context. Its antigen is still unknown. The CDR3 consists of 15 residues. The germline CDR1 and CDR2 sequences are MNHNS and SASEGT. The ends lost 7 bases at V and 0 bases at J; junction bases unmatched: 6. The data were obtained in a study of cytomegalovirus exposure and HLA in healthy donors. With 60 Vbeta and 13 Jbeta primers, the PCR was carried out. Here immunoSEQ multiplex PCR was the method, and the copy in TCRdb shows in-frame clones only, minus some. The table records about 130,000 clones, approximately 80% of them present only once. Overall study results and limits: TCR beta chains numbering about 160 were designated cytomegalovirus-associated. Per a prior analysis, the majority of TCR beta V segments were productive roughly 87% or roughly 30% of the time. Later work associated 17,000 or so TCR beta sequences with HLA alleles at 0.05 false discovery rate.

The sequence was collected from a young woman in good health and CMV-seronegative. The material sequenced was PBMCs. The chain combines TRBV6-1 with TRBJ2-1; 7 bases align to TRBD1. The chain's CDR3 is CASTGGHSSYNEQFF. CDR3 bases: TGTGCCAGCACAGGGGGACACAGCTCCTACAATGAGCAGTTCTTC.